These 25 T cell receptor beta chains were all obtained from the same sample, sequenced in a study of T cell responses to AZD1222 COVID-19 vaccine. Using immunoSEQ multiplex PCR, the repertoire was profiled, and TCRdb retains in-frame clones only, with some absent. The data hold 150,000 to 200,000 clones, with approximately 90% observed a single time. The material sequenced was peripheral blood, taken on day 0 of AZD1222 vaccination. These receptors were taken from an adult in good health.

This chain joins TRBV10-3 and TRBJ1-5; tentatively, D is TRBD1 (5 bases). V lost 0 bases, J lost 2 bases, and 14 bases lay in between. Per the germline V gene, CDR1 is ENHRY and CDR2 is SYGVKD. The CDR3 is made up of 17 amino acids. The CDR3 region has the DNA TGTGCCATCAGTGAGTCGGGGAGGGGTGTTGGCAATCAGCCCCAGCATTTT. It encodes CAISESGRGVGNQPQHF.

V gene TRBV7-9 combines with J gene TRBJ1-1; D not resolved. CDR1 SEHNR and CDR2 FQNEAQ come from the germline V gene (reference sequence). V shed 3 bases and J shed 1 base, with 6 bases lying between them. CDR3 length: 13 residues. In DNA, the CDR3 is TGTGCCAGCAGCTTCGTCGGGAACACTGAAGCTTTCTTT. This gives the protein CASSFVGNTEAFF. The full variable domain, in which reference TRBV7-9 and TRBJ1-1 provide the parts outside the CDR3, is DTGVSQNPRHKITKRGQNVTFRCDPISEHNRLYWYRQTLGQGPEFLTYFQNEAQLEKSRLLSDRFSAERPKGSFSTLEIQRTEQGDSAMYLCASSFVGNTEAFFGQGTRLTVV.

The chain carries TRBV27 and TRBJ1-1; the D gene is possibly TRBD1 (5 bases). The CDR3 consists of 14 residues. V lost 8 bases to trimming and J lost 3 bases, with 16 bases between them. Germline V gene lookup returns CDR1 MNHEY and CDR2 SMNVEV (reference sequence). The CDR3 DNA reads as TGTGCCAGCCCCGTCGGTGGGGGGGACACTGAAGCTTTCTTT. Translating it yields CASPVGGGDTEAFF.

V gene TRBV7-3 combines with J gene TRBJ2-3; D unresolved. The CDR3 consists of 16 residues. Per germline, CDR1 SGHTA and CDR2 FQGTGA. V gave up 2 bases and J gave up 0 bases, with 12 bases separating them. This CDR3 is CASSLQSTTSTDTQYF. For the CDR3, the DNA is TGTGCCAGCAGCTTACAATCAACTACTAGCACAGATACGCAGTATTTT.

The chain recombines TRBV10-3 with TRBJ2-3; 9 bases are a match to TRBD2. Per the germline V gene, CDR1 is ENHRY and CDR2 is SYGVKD. CDR3 length equals 16 residues. J gave up 2 bases and V 3 bases, and 6 bases lay outside the gene matches. CDR3 protein: CAISEGAGGLTDTQYF. The CDR3 region has the DNA TGTGCCATCAGTGAAGGAGCGGGGGGCCTCACAGATACGCAGTATTTT.

The genes are TRBV3-1 (or the pseudogene TRBV3-2) and TRBJ1-2; D not certain. The CDR3 loop spans 14 amino acids. Germline values: CDR1 LGHDT, CDR2 YNNKEL (reference sequence). Trimming took 0 bases from V and 4 from J, leaving 9 bases between them. The CDR3 spells CASSQELGPYGYTF. CDR3 nucleotides: TGTGCCAGCAGCCAAGAGCTGGGCCCCTATGGCTACACCTTC.

The chain has TRBV5-4 and TRBJ2-3; TRBD2 matches at 13 bases. The V segment lost 5 bases and the J segment 5 bases; nucleotides outside the gene matches: 2. The CDR3 runs to 14 residues. Germline CDR1 SGHNT, CDR2 YYREEE (reference sequence). The CDR3 bases are TGTGCCAGCAGGAGACTAGCGGGAGGAGATACGCAGTATTTT. Translation: CASRRLAGGDTQYF.

The V call is TRBV6-5, the J call TRBJ1-6, with a possible D match to TRBD1 (5 bases). CDR3 length equals 14 residues. CDR1 is MNHEY, CDR2 SVGAGI, per germline. V was shortened by 8 bases and J by 10 bases, with 18 bases between the two germline ends. Written as DNA, the CDR3 is TGTGCCAGCCGCATAGGGGCGCGGGAGTCACCCCTCCACTTT. It codes for CASRIGARESPLHF.

The J gene is TRBJ1-2, the V gene TRBV6-5; D is unresolved. V lost 0 bases to trimming and J lost 4 bases, with 12 bases between them. From germline, CDR1 is MNHEY and CDR2 SVGAGI. The CDR3 sequence is 15 residues long. The CDR3 spells CASSYSWQESYGYTF. CDR3 in DNA: TGTGCCAGCAGTTACTCTTGGCAGGAGAGCTATGGCTACACCTTC.

The genes are TRBV3-1 (or the pseudogene TRBV3-2) and TRBJ2-7; TRBD2 might be the D (5 bases). This CDR3 contains 15 residues. CDR1 and CDR2 from the germline V gene are LGHDT and YNNKEL (reference sequence). Trimming stripped 3 bases from V and 2 bases from J, with 14 bases between. The CDR3 loop is CASSQGGYSTYEQYF. The CDR3 DNA reads as TGTGCCAGCAGCCAGGGCGGGTACTCGACCTACGAGCAGTACTTC.

This chain links TRBV7-2 with TRBJ1-2, with D possibly matching TRBD1 (6 bases). Germline V gene sequence: CDR1 SGHTA, CDR2 FQGNSA. Deletions cut 5 bases from V and 6 bases from J, with 16 bases between. CDR3 length: 14 residues. The CDR3 bases are TGTGCCAGCAGCCCGAGACGGGGGCGGGATGGCTACACCTTC. It is translated as CASSPRRGRDGYTF.

This clone occurred once. The chain has TRBV24-1 and TRBJ1-5; TRBD1 matches 8 bases. V was pared by 4 bases and J by 6 bases, with 4 bases of the junction left unmatched. This CDR3 has 14 amino acids. Germline CDR1 KGHDR, CDR2 SFDVKD. The CDR3 protein is CATSESTGAQPQHF. The CDR3 bases are TGTGCCACCAGTGAATCGACAGGGGCTCAGCCCCAGCATTTT.

The rearrangement links TRBV5-1 to TRBJ1-1; D gene uncertain. This CDR3 spans 15 amino acids. Between the trimmed V and J ends, which lost 0 bases and 6 bases, there was a span of 15 bases. Germline CDR1 is SGHRS and CDR2 is YFSETQ. The CDR3 spells CASSLAAALTSEAFF. CDR3 bases: TGCGCCAGCAGCTTGGCGGCTGCCCTAACGTCTGAAGCTTTCTTT.

There are a few counts of this clone. V gene TRBV7-2 combines with J gene TRBJ2-3; TRBD2 aligns across 15 bases. V lost 5 bases to trimming and J lost 4 bases; unmatched junction nucleotides: 10. The germline V gene has CDR1 SGHTA and CDR2 FQGNSA. The CDR3 consists of 18 residues. This CDR3 is CASSTGLAGGWGADTQYF. The CDR3 nucleotides read TGTGCCAGCAGCACCGGACTAGCGGGAGGGTGGGGGGCAGATACGCAGTATTTT. Complete variable domain (other parts from reference TRBV7-2 and TRBJ2-3): GAGVSQSPSNKVTEKGKDVELRCDPISGHTALYWYRQSLGQGLEFLIYFQGNSAPDKSGLPSDRFSAERTGGSVSTLTIQRTQQEDSAVYLCASSTGLAGGWGADTQYFGPGTRLTVL.

This chain links TRBV18 with TRBJ1-1; D perhaps matches TRBD1 (5 bases). V shed 4 bases and J shed 1 base, with 10 bases lying between them. Germline V lookup: CDR1 KGHSH, CDR2 LQKENI. The CDR3 runs 14 residues. The CDR3 DNA sequence: TGTGCCAGCTCACGGGGGGGTGAGAACACTGAAGCTTTCTTT. Amino acid sequence: CASSRGGENTEAFF.

This clone was observed a handful of times. The chain is built from TRBV7-9 and TRBJ1-2; no firm D call. The CDR3 extends over 15 amino acids. Trimming pared 5 bases from V and 4 bases from J, leaving 17 bases between. Germline assignment: CDR1 SEHNR and CDR2 FQNEAQ (reference sequence). DNA for the CDR3: TGTGCCAGCAGCCTCGTTCCGGGAGAAAGCTATGGCTACACCTTC. It specifies CASSLVPGESYGYTF.

There are a few counts of this clone. The V call is TRBV28, the J call TRBJ1-6; a weak D match, TRBD1 (6 bases). The V end lost 6 bases, the J end lost 7 bases, and 13 bases lay between the germline ends. CDR3 length: 14 amino acids. The germline CDR1 and CDR2 sequences are MDHEN and SYDVKM. The CDR3: CASRVGGHNSPLHF. Written as DNA, the CDR3 is TGTGCCAGCAGGGTAGGGGGGCACAATTCACCCCTCCACTTT.

V and J are TRBV5-1 and TRBJ1-6; D perhaps matches TRBD1 (5 bases). This CDR3 is 15 amino acids long. The V gene's germline CDR1 is SGHRS and CDR2 YFSETQ. Trimming removed 4 bases at V and 9 bases at J, with 17 bases between. The CDR3 DNA reads TGCGCCAGCAGCCCATGGGGGGGAAGTAGTTCACCCCTCCACTTT. Translation gives CASSPWGGSSSPLHF.

This chain links TRBV6-2 or TRBV6-3 with TRBJ2-7; 9 positions agree with TRBD1. CDR3 length equals 16 residues. Germline lookup yields CDR1 MNHEY and CDR2 SVGEGT. Trimming cost V 2 bases and J 5 bases; bases outside gene matches: 10. CDR3 DNA: TGTGCCAGCAGTTACCCAACGACAGGGGGAGAGGACGAGCAGTACTTC. Its translation: CASSYPTTGGEDEQYF.

J is TRBJ1-5 and V is TRBV6-5, with no clear D. V gave up 2 bases and J gave up 7 bases, with 6 bases separating them. This CDR3 comprises 12 residues. Germline loops: CDR1 MNHEY, CDR2 SVGAGI. Here the CDR3 DNA reads TGTGCCAGCAGTTACGGAGACCAGCCCCAGCATTTT. Encoded protein: CASSYGDQPQHF.

The chain joins TRBV29-1 to TRBJ1-5; TRBD1 matches 7 bases. CDR1 and CDR2 from the germline V gene are SQVTM and ANQGSEA. The CDR3 consists of 12 residues. V trimming: 7 bases; J trimming: 4 bases; junction bases outside the gene matches: 4. This CDR3 is CSAGTENQPQHF. The CDR3 DNA sequence: TGCAGCGCAGGGACAGAAAATCAGCCCCAGCATTTT.

V is TRBV6-5 and J is TRBJ2-7; 9 bases fit TRBD1. The CDR3 loop spans 14 amino acids. Germline V gene sequence: CDR1 MNHEY, CDR2 SVGAGI. V shed 4 bases, J shed 4 bases, and the junction held 5 bases outside the gene matches. The CDR3 sequence is CASSSTGGWYEQYF. The CDR3 nucleotides are TGTGCCAGCAGTTCCACAGGGGGCTGGTACGAGCAGTACTTC.

The genes are TRBV15 and TRBJ2-3; tentative D call: TRBD1 (5 bases). V gave up 0 bases and J gave up 0 bases, with 10 bases separating them. Germline V gene data show CDR1 as LNHNV and CDR2 as YYDKDF (reference sequence). CDR3 size: 16 residues. Here the CDR3 DNA reads TGTGCCACCAGCAGAGAGGTGACAGCTAGCACAGATACGCAGTATTTT. Translation gives CATSREVTASTDTQYF.

The chain links TRBV20-1 to TRBJ2-7; D remains ambiguous. Germline CDR1 is DFQATT and CDR2 is SNEGSKA (reference sequence). This CDR3 region has 10 residues. V dropped 3 bases and J dropped 5 bases, with 5 bases sitting between them. Here the CDR3 reads CSAREHEQYF. CDR3 in DNA: TGCAGTGCTAGGGAACACGAGCAGTACTTC.

This clone appeared once. The V gene is TRBV3-1 (or the pseudogene TRBV3-2), the J gene TRBJ1-4; maybe TRBD1 (5 bases). V was trimmed by 0 bases and J by 8 bases, leaving 16 bases between them. Looked up from germline, CDR1 is LGHDT and CDR2 is YNNKEL (reference sequence). This CDR3 is built from 16 residues. CDR3 sequence: CASSQDRETRDEKLFF. Written as DNA, the CDR3 is TGTGCCAGCAGCCAAGACCGGGAAACCCGGGACGAAAAACTGTTTTTT.